This is a list of T cell receptor beta chains from one sample in a study of CXCR3-negative and CXCR3-positive naive CD8 T cells. TCRdb reprocessed the 5' RACE reads, keeping one entry per CDR3 protein, no DNA. The sample has roughly 26,000 distinct CDR3 sequences. What was sequenced was naive CXCR3- CD8+ T cells from blood. Receptors originate from a human donor in good health. Some clones in this sample may be carry-over from other donors' samples. The CDR3 runs from the conserved cysteine through the conserved F or W.

j_call,v_call,cdr3_aa
TRBJ2-4,TRBV7-2,CASSLGPASGNIQYF
TRBJ2-2,TRBV12-3/TRBV12-4,CASSGGGLGELFF
TRBJ2-7,TRBV7-2,CASSPGGAPHEQYF
TRBJ2-3,TRBV29-1,CSVEDPRPSLAGSLTDTQYF
TRBJ1-5,TRBV6-5,CASSYRRDQPQHF
TRBJ2-1,TRBV12-3/TRBV12-4,CASSLSGLYNEQFF
TRBJ2-1,TRBV5-1,CASSPPTSGVNKEQFF
TRBJ1-1,TRBV12-1,CASSFSSNTEAFF
TRBJ2-7,TRBV7-9,CASSLVSSYEQYF
TRBJ2-3,TRBV5-1,CASSARTSGSTDTQYF
TRBJ1-1,TRBV6-5,CASRLDSQGTLLNTEAFF
TRBJ1-1,TRBV29-1,CSVGWTADTEAFF
TRBJ2-1,TRBV4-3,CASSQDSGTYNEQFF
TRBJ2-5,TRBV5-1,CASSWRDSQETQYF
TRBJ2-7,TRBV7-9,CASSPDRSYEQYF
TRBJ2-3,TRBV29-1,CSVGRGQGNYTDTQYF
TRBJ2-7,TRBV12-3/TRBV12-4,CASSFRRDRVSYEQYF